This T cell receptor (beta chain) is drawn from a study of cytomegalovirus exposure and HLA in healthy donors. V gave up 5 bases and J gave up 4 bases; unmatched junction bases: 8. There are 15 residues in the CDR3. The V gene's germline CDR1 is MGHDK and CDR2 SYGVNS. For this clone: Its antigen remains unidentified.

Researchers ran the PCR with 60 Vbeta and 13 Jbeta primers. Using immunoSEQ multiplex PCR, the repertoire was profiled, and TCRdb retains in-frame clones only, with some absent. This repertoire shows tens of thousands of clones, roughly 60% found once; its top ten account for around 2.5%. The study, taken as a whole, reports: In vitro experiments confirmed that three CMV-associated chains were specific for CMV antigens. Donor immune exposure was known only as CMV serostatus.

The chain is built from TRBV25-1 and TRBJ1-2, with 9 bases lining up with TRBD1. Sequencing was done on a sample of PBMCs. The origin of this receptor is a human donor in good health. CDR3 protein: CASSPRDRVSYGYTF. The DNA of the CDR3 is TGTGCCAGCAGTCCCCGGGACAGGGTCAGCTATGGCTACACCTTC.